This T cell receptor (beta chain) comes out of a study of T-cell memory formation after mild COVID-19 listed by TCRdb under 2021. Concerning the study at large: TCR sequence clusters from the two donors were found to be largely donor specific. In a couple of donors, T-cell clones that expanded and contracted after mild COVID-19 were tracked by sequencing TCRalpha and TCRbeta repertoires over time. The cohort comprised two young, previously healthy adult volunteers, one female and one male.

Counted from cysteine to phenylalanine, this CDR3 has 15 amino acids. Of all the DNA, just the CDR3 is kept, 45 bases in frame from base 1. In the germline V gene, CDR1 corresponds to SGHNT and CDR2 to YENEEA. For this chain, trimming is 4 bases at the V end and 4 bases at the J end, and the number of junction bases without a gene match is 9. As to this clonotype: The clone's antigen remains unknown. Base qualities are not recorded, but no much larger clone differs from it by a single base.

PBMCs were isolated by Ficoll-Paque density gradient centrifugation. TCRdb lists the instrument as Illumina NovaSeq 6000. TCRalpha and TCRbeta cDNA libraries were constructed by 5'RACE with constant-segment primers, with sample barcodes and unique molecular identifiers being introduced. Trizol reagent was used to extract RNA from every sample. Amplification of the libraries took two PCR steps, and the second step added a second sample barcode plus Illumina TruSeq adapters. Sequencing of the libraries was done on an Illumina NovaSeq, producing 2 x 150 bp paired-end reads. The source study handled its data this way. Demultiplexing of reads and collapsing into UMI-guided consensus sequences were performed with migec v1.2.7. Using mixcr v2.1.11, UMI consensuses were aligned to TRA and TRB V and J templates and then assembled into clonotypes. Expanded or contracted clonotypes were those called significant by both edgeR and NoisET, with noise models trained on biological replicates. For edgeR calls, the thresholds were a false discovery rate-adjusted p below 0.01 and a log2 fold-change of 1. PCA with hierarchical clustering of max-normalized trajectories of the 1000 most abundant clonotypes was used as exploratory dynamics analysis. Each responding clone was given a CD4 or CD8 phenotype based on the CD4+ and CD8+ repertoires, which had been sequenced separately. TCRdb handled the public reads itself, with Q25 trimming in fastp and clone calling in MiXCR, and kept productive beta chains. Each CDR3 protein gets just one entry, which takes the most common genes and DNA from the rows behind it. TCRdb's processing, not the authors', yielded these V and J calls. The sample table lists fewer than 250,000 distinct CDR3 sequences, about 16% of them with a count of one. 2.4% of the sample is in the top ten clones.

General conclusions and limits of the study: The detection of some responding clones in pre-infection memory suggests that pre-existing cross-reactive memory T cells joined the SARS-CoV-2 response. Whether the second-wave clones peaking on day 37 were SARS-CoV-2 specific was not confirmed. The study included only two mild cases, and larger cohorts that include severe cases with pre-infection samples were judged to be necessary. Clones contracting from day 15 to 85 had balanced CD4/CD8 phenotypes, while a second wave expanding from day 15 to 37 was biased towards CD4+. Contracting CD4+ clones were located mainly in the CM and EM memory subsets, whereas CD8+ clones were found to be enriched in EMRA.

The TCR comes from an adult woman who had mild COVID-19 (a few samples of this study predate the infection). The sample titles of this study are shuffled in the database, so cell type and time point are left out; the donor was told from shared clones. The chain is encoded by TRBV11-3 joined to TRBJ1-1, with TRBD1 matching 7 junction bases. Input material: PBMCs or a T cell subset sorted from them (not recorded which). DNA sequence: TGTGCCAGCAGCTCAGGGGGTTTGACGATCACTGAAGCTTTCTTT. This sequence encodes CASSSGGLTITEAFF.